The 22 T cell receptor beta chains in this list originate from one sample, sequenced in a study of blood T cell repertoires in COVID-19. This table comes from immunoSEQ multiplex PCR, and its TCRdb copy is limited to in-frame clones, with some not included. This sample has 100,000 to 110,000 clones; about 86% occur once, and the top ten carry roughly 4.6%. The source material was peripheral blood. All receptors derive from a human donor in a cohort sampled during active COVID-19.

The chain joins TRBV11-2 to TRBJ2-7, with 7 bases identical to TRBD2. The CDR3 covers 16 residues. Losses at the gene ends were 2 bases for V and 6 bases for J; bases not matched to a gene: 13. Germline loops: CDR1 SGHAT, CDR2 FQNNGV. The CDR3 loop is CASSLSQGLLMGEQYF. CDR3 nucleotide sequence: TGTGCCAGCAGCTTATCCCAGGGACTATTAATGGGCGAGCAGTACTTC.

This chain links TRBV4-2 with TRBJ1-6; 8 bases are a match to TRBD1. The CDR3 extends over 18 amino acids. Germline V CDR1 and CDR2: LGHNA, YNFKEQ. J lost 8 bases, V lost 4 bases, and 16 bases had no gene match. CDR3: CASSPLLWDRIFYSPLHF. CDR3 DNA sequence: TGTGCCAGCAGCCCCCTCCTCTGGGACAGGATTTTTTATTCACCCCTCCACTTT.

V gene TRBV11-2 combines with J gene TRBJ2-3; weak D call: TRBD1 (5 bases). Germline CDR1 reads SGHAT; CDR2 reads FQNNGV. The V end was cut by 3 bases, the J end by 2 bases, with 9 bases between. The CDR3 has 14 residues. CDR3 residues: CASSFQGNTDTQYF. As DNA, the CDR3 is TGTGCCAGCAGCTTTCAGGGTAACACAGATACGCAGTATTTT.

V is TRBV29-1 and J is TRBJ2-1, with 11 bases matching TRBD2. V shed 6 bases, J shed 8 bases, and the junction held 24 bases outside the gene matches. The CDR3 totals 19 residues. Germline CDR1 reads SQVTM; CDR2 reads ANQGSEA. The CDR3, as DNA: TGCAGCGTAGCCGGGACAGGAATTACGGGACTAGCGGCCGCAGATGAGCAGTTCTTC. Amino acid sequence: CSVAGTGITGLAAADEQFF.

The rearrangement uses TRBV28 and TRBJ1-2, with D tentatively TRBD1 (5 bases). Trimming shortened V by 3 bases and J by 4 bases, and 12 bases separated the two germline ends. Germline lookup yields CDR1 MDHEN and CDR2 SYDVKM. The CDR3 is 14 amino acids. DNA of the CDR3: TGTGCCAGCAGTTTCCCAGGGCCCACCTATGGCTACACCTTC. This encodes CASSFPGPTYGYTF.

In this sample, this clone turned up a few times. The chain recombines TRBV2 with TRBJ1-1; TRBD1 might be the D (6 bases). The germline CDR1 and CDR2 sequences are SNHLY and FYNNEI. Trimming left V 6 bases short and J 1 base short, with 12 bases between. The CDR3 loop spans 14 amino acids. CDR3 amino acids: CASSRGSGNTEAFF. The CDR3 DNA reads TGTGCCAGCAGCAGGGGATCGGGGAACACTGAAGCTTTCTTT.

J is TRBJ2-7 and V is TRBV18, with 10 bases aligning to TRBD2. The germline CDR1 and CDR2 sequences are KGHSH and LQKENI. The V gene end was trimmed by 6 bases and the J gene end by 4 bases; junction bases not matched to a gene: 3. The CDR3 has 13 amino acids. The CDR3 region is CASSRTSGYEQYF. The CDR3 DNA reads TGTGCCAGCTCCAGGACTAGCGGTTACGAGCAGTACTTC.

V gene TRBV19 combines with J gene TRBJ2-3, with 9 bases identical to TRBD1. CDR1 is LNHDA and CDR2 is SQIVND in the germline V gene (reference sequence). Unmatched junction bases numbered 9, after V lost 6 bases and J lost 2 bases. The CDR3 consists of 16 residues. CDR3 coding DNA: TGTGCCAGTAGATATGGGGGACAGGGACACACAGATACGCAGTATTTT. Encoded protein: CASRYGGQGHTDTQYF.

The rearrangement uses TRBV27 and TRBJ2-2, with a weak D call TRBD1 (6 bases). Germline-derived CDR1 and CDR2 are MNHEY and SMNVEV (reference sequence). CDR3 size: 15 residues. V was shortened by 6 bases and J by 3 bases, with 14 bases between the two germline ends. CDR3 region: CASRRQDTHTGELFF. CDR3 nucleotide sequence: TGTGCCAGCAGACGACAGGATACCCACACCGGGGAGCTGTTTTTT.

The CDR3 here is CASSPGSVSGANVLTF. CDR3 DNA: TGTGCCAGCAGCCCCGGGAGTGTATCTGGGGCCAACGTCCTGACTTTC. The gene calls are TRBV11-2 and TRBJ2-6, with D possibly being TRBD2 (6 bases). The V gene lost 5 bases and the J gene lost 1 base, with 12 bases spanning the gap. The germline V gene encodes CDR1 SGHAT and CDR2 FQNNGV. The CDR3 spans 16 residues.

The V gene is TRBV28, the J gene TRBJ1-2; D gene ambiguous. Germline CDR1 is MDHEN and CDR2 is SYDVKM. The CDR3 length is 13 residues. Trimming cost V 7 bases and J 4 bases, with 13 bases left between them. The chain's CDR3 is CASKDPLPYGYTF. CDR3 nucleotides: TGTGCCAGCAAAGACCCACTACCCTATGGCTACACCTTC.

The V call is TRBV19, the J call TRBJ1-5, with D maybe TRBD1 (6 bases). The CDR3 is 15 amino acids. Trimming cost V 2 bases and J 1 base, with 9 bases left between them. CDR1 and CDR2 (germline): LNHDA, SQIVND (reference sequence). DNA for the CDR3: TGTGCCAGTAGTATATACAGGGAGAGCAATCAGCCCCAGCATTTT. It is translated as CASSIYRESNQPQHF.

V usage is TRBV18 and J usage is TRBJ2-5; D call uncertain. There are 14 residues in the CDR3. Trimming shortened V by 0 bases and J by 4 bases, and 9 bases separated the two germline ends. Germline CDR1 reads KGHSH; CDR2 reads LQKENI. In DNA form, the CDR3 reads TGTGCCAGCTCACCACCCCCCGTGGCAGAGACCCAGTACTTC. It encodes CASSPPPVAETQYF.

The chain combines TRBV6-1 with TRBJ2-2; a possible D gene is TRBD2 (5 bases). With 2 bases removed from V and 4 bases from J, the gap between germline ends came to 11 bases. CDR1 is MNHNS, CDR2 SASEGT, per germline. The CDR3 sequence is 15 residues long. In DNA form, the CDR3 reads TGTGCCAGCAGTGAATTAATCGCGGGCACCGGGGAGCTGTTTTTT. This translates into CASSELIAGTGELFF.

The rearrangement links TRBV6-5 to TRBJ1-1; possible D gene TRBD1, 5 bases. Germline values: CDR1 MNHEY, CDR2 SVGAGI. V lost 10 bases, J lost 5 bases, and 20 bases lay in between. The CDR3 totals 14 residues. CDR3 loop: CAIGGLRGWTEAFF. CDR3 DNA sequence: TGTGCCATCGGGGGACTCAGAGGATGGACTGAAGCTTTCTTT.

This chain uses TRBV5-1 with TRBJ1-1; D gene uncertain. CDR3 size: 12 residues. The V end was cut by 3 bases, the J end by 10 bases, with 13 bases between. CDR1 is SGHRS, CDR2 YFSETQ, per germline. The chain's CDR3 is CASSSEGRLAFF. The CDR3 nucleotides are TGCGCCAGCAGCTCCGAGGGCCGTCTAGCTTTCTTT.

The chain carries TRBV6-5 and TRBJ2-7; weak D call: TRBD2 (5 bases). The CDR3 is 14 amino acids. Germline CDR1 and CDR2: MNHEY and SVGAGI. V lost 7 bases, J lost 0 bases, and 13 bases lay in between. The CDR3 loop is CASTSASLSYEQYF. In DNA, the CDR3 is TGTGCCAGCACTTCGGCTAGCCTCTCCTACGAGCAGTACTTC.

This clone is a singleton in its sample. The chain combines TRBV28 with TRBJ1-4; 7 nucleotides agree with TRBD1. Germline V gene data show CDR1 as MDHEN and CDR2 as SYDVKM. V dropped 2 bases and J dropped 10; count of bases not matched to a gene: 7. The CDR3 contains 14 residues. CDR3 loop: CASSLARTGRKLFF. CDR3 DNA: TGTGCCAGCAGTTTAGCCAGGACAGGCAGAAAACTGTTTTTT.

The V call is TRBV27, the J call TRBJ2-5; a possible D gene is TRBD2 (5 bases). The V and J ends lost 2 bases and 5 bases respectively, with 12 bases between them. Germline V gene lookup returns CDR1 MNHEY and CDR2 SMNVEV (reference sequence). This CDR3 comprises 14 residues. In DNA, the CDR3 is TGTGCCAGCAGTTTACGGGCGGGTTTGGAGACCCAGTACTTC. Protein sequence: CASSLRAGLETQYF.

This clone was counted only a few times. The chain uses TRBV28 and TRBJ1-1, with D possibly matching TRBD1 (6 bases). The V and J ends lost 1 base and 6 bases respectively, with 15 bases between them. Germline CDR1 reads MDHEN; CDR2 reads SYDVKM. CDR3 length: 15 amino acids. The CDR3 sequence: CASSLSGGPLAEAFF. In nucleotides, the CDR3 is TGTGCCAGCAGTTTATCGGGGGGCCCGCTTGCTGAAGCTTTCTTT. The full variable domain, rest sourced from reference TRBV28 and TRBJ1-1, is DVKVTQSSRYLVKRTGEKVFLECVQDMDHENMFWYRQDPGLGLRLIYFSYDVKMKEKGDIPEGYSVSREKKERFSLILESASTNQTSMYLCASSLSGGPLAEAFFGQGTRLTVV.

The genes are TRBV9 and TRBJ2-7; TRBD2 matches 9 bases. This CDR3 comprises 15 residues. Trimming cost V 0 bases and J 5 bases; bases outside gene matches: 6. Germline loops: CDR1 SGDLS, CDR2 YYNGEE. The chain's CDR3 is CASSVGRGRVHEQYF. Here the CDR3 DNA reads TGTGCCAGCAGCGTAGGTCGCGGGAGGGTCCACGAGCAGTACTTC.

This sequence joins TRBV6-6 and TRBJ1-6; D uncertain. The germline gives CDR1 MNHNY, CDR2 SVGAGI (reference sequence). Between the trimmed V and J ends, which lost 5 bases and 0 bases, there was a span of 5 bases. There are 14 residues in the CDR3. CDR3 loop: CASSPRSYNSPLHF. CDR3 nucleotides: TGTGCCAGCAGTCCCCGCTCCTATAATTCACCCCTCCACTTT.